This T cell receptor (beta chain) was identified in a study of PD-1 blockade in classical Hodgkin lymphoma (dated by TCRdb to the early 2020s). As for the study more broadly: Nivolumab dosing was 3 mg/kg intravenously every 2 weeks, continuing until either disease progression or unacceptable toxicity. The study used TCR beta sequencing and CyTOF to define a peripheral blood immune signature of response to PD-1 blockade in classical Hodgkin lymphoma. The paper's findings and limits, for the study overall: CD4+ but not CD8+ TCR diversity rose significantly by C4D1 (p=0.0027 vs p=0.16), most apparent in complete responders (p=0.02). Baseline TCR diversity was reported to be lower in newly diagnosed patients than in healthy donors, and even lower in relapsed/refractory patients. The study covered only a single clinical trial cohort, and the causes of the repertoire differences, possibly disease activity or prior therapy, were still not defined. Patients starting nivolumab less than 1 year after ASCT had lower diversity and were excluded from later analyses to avoid confounding by immune reconstitution. Baseline diversity similar to that of newly diagnosed patients was observed in trial patients achieving complete response, whereas significantly lower diversity was observed in partial responders and progressors.

The Qiagen DNeasy kit was used to extract genomic DNA both from unsorted PBMCs and from the negatively selected CD4+ and CD8+ fractions. Using primers that anneal to V and J segments, immunoSEQ multiplex PCR amplified the TCR beta CDR3 regions. A synthetic immune receptor repertoire was used to minimize amplification bias, and any residual bias was removed computationally once sequencing was done. On the study's bioinformatics: Custom Python scripts were used to quantify repertoire diversity as the Shannon entropy index. Unsorted, CD4+ and CD8+ repertoires were examined separately, except in combined analyses, for which CD4+ and CD8+ sequences were merged in silico. A clone counted as expanded when the clone's frequency after treatment rose at least 2-fold relative to C1D1, and clones undetected at baseline were given a pseudocount of 0.5. Clones with 0 or 1 copy at C1D1 were defined as singleton clones, while clones with 2 or more copies were defined as non-singleton clones. Clones expanded in unsorted samples were annotated as CD4+, CD8+ or unknown by matching protein sequences in sorted samples from the same patient. Wilcoxon tests were applied to paired samples to test diversity changes from C1D1 to C4D1. The immuneACCESS repertoire file appears here via TCRdb, limited to in-frame rearrangements. These files lack a portion of the clones; in checked studies, under half of the deficit traces to unresolved V genes, and the cause of the others is not known. V and J calls and clone size follow that table, whereas D and trimming were derived from the DNA. Here the sample has about 110,000 clones; 89% occur a single time. About 20% of the sample is in the top ten clones.

The time point label on this specimen signifies: cycle 2 day 1 (C2D1) of nivolumab. Relapse after autologous stem cell transplantation had occurred in all trial patients, and cohorts A, B and C were distinguished by prior brentuximab vedotin exposure. A total of fewer than 70 patients with relapsed/refractory classical Hodgkin lymphoma made up the trial cohort, and each patient's best overall response was complete response, partial response or progressive disease. Single-agent nivolumab was administered to trial patients in the multi-cohort phase II CheckMate 205 trial. An independent review committee assessed best overall response by applying the 2007 International Working Group response criteria. Trial PBMCs were obtained immediately prior to nivolumab initiation (C1D1) and on therapy at cycle 2 day 1 and cycle 4 day 1. Peripheral blood was collected in 8 mL Vacutainer Cell Preparation Tubes, from which PBMCs were isolated by centrifugation and then cryopreserved.

With regard to this clone: Its recognized antigen is unknown. Per-base quality was not reported, and no clone a single base away is much larger than it.

The receptor was derived from a human donor with classical Hodgkin lymphoma. The sequencing used peripheral blood mononuclear cells (PBMCs), collected before the second cycle of nivolumab.

The sequenced DNA: TGTGCCAGCAGTACTCGGGGGAACACCGGGGAGCTGTTTTTT. This codes for CASSTRGNTGELFF. The sequence is built from TRBV27 and TRBJ2-2; TRBD2 is possibly the D segment (5 matching bases). The CDR3, cysteine through phenylalanine, is 14 amino acids long. Just the 42-base CDR3 DNA is kept, in frame starting at base 1. CDR1 MNHEY and CDR2 SMNVEV were looked up in the germline V gene (reference sequence). V and J are truncated by 5 bases and 1 base respectively, leaving an intervening sequence of 8 bases.